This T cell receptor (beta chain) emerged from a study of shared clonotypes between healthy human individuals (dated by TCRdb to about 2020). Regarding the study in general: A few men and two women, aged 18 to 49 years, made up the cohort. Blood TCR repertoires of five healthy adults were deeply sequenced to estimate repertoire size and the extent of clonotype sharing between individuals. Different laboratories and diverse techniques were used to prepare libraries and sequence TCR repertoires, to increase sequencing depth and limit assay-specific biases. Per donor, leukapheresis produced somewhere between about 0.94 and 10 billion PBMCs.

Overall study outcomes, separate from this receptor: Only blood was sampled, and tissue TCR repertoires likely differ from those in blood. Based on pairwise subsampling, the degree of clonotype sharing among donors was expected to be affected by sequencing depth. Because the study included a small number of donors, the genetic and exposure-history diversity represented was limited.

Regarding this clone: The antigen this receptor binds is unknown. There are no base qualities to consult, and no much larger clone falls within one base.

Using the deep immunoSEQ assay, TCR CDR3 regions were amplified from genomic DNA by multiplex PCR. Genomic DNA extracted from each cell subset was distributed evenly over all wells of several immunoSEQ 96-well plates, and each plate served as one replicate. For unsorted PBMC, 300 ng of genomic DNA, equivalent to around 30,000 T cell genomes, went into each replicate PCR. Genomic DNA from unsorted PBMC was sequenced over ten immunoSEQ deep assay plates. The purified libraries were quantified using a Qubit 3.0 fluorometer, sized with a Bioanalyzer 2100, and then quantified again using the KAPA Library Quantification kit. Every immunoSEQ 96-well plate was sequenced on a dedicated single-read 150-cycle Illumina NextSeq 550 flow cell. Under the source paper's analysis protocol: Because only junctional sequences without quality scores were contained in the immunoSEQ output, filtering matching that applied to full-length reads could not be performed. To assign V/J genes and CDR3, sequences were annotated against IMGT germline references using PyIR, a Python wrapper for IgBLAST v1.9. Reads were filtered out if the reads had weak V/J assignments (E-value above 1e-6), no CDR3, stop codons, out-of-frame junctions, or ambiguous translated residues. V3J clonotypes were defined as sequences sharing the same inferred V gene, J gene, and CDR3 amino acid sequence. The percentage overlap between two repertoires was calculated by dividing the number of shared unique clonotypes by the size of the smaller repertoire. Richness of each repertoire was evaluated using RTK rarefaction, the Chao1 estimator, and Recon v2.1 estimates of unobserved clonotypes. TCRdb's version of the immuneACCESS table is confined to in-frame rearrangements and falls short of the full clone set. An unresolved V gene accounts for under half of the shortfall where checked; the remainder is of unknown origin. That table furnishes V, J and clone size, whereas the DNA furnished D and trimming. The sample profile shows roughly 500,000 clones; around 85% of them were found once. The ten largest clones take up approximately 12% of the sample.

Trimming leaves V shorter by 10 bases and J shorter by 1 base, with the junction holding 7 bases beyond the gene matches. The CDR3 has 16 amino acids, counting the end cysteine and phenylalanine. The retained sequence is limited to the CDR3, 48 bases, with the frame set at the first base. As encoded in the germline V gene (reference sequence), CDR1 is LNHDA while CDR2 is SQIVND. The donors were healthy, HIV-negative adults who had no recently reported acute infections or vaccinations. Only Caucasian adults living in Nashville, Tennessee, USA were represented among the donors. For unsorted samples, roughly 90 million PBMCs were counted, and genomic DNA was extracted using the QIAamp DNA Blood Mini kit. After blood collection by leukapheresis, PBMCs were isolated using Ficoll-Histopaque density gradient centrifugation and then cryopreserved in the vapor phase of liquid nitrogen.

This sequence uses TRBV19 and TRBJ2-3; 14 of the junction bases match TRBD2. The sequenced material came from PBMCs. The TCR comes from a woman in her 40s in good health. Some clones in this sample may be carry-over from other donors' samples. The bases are TGTGCCACTAGGACTAGCGGGAGGTGGGGCACAGATACGCAGTATTTT. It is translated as CATRTSGRWGTDTQYF.